A single sample gave rise to the 8 T cell receptor beta chains below, sequenced in a study of cytomegalovirus exposure and HLA in healthy donors. Primers included in the PCR were 60 Vbeta and 13 Jbeta primers. Here immunoSEQ multiplex PCR was the method, and the copy in TCRdb shows in-frame clones only, minus some. The data show about 210,000 clones, with about 85% seen just once and 0.39% held by the top ten. The sample comprised PBMCs. These receptor sequences come from a male donor in good health and CMV-seropositive.

The J gene is TRBJ1-2, the V gene TRBV29-1; 9 nucleotides match TRBD1. The junction had 2 bases not matched to a gene; V was cut back by 7 bases and J by 2 bases. The germline gives CDR1 SQVTM, CDR2 ANQGSEA. The CDR3 loop spans 12 amino acids. CDR3 DNA sequence: TGCAGCGCTGGACAGGGGAACTATGGCTACACCTTC. Encoded protein: CSAGQGNYGYTF.

CDR3 in amino acids: CASSMRGDQPQHF. CDR3 nucleotides: TGTGCCAGTAGTATGCGGGGGGATCAGCCCCAGCATTTT. The chain employs TRBV19 and TRBJ1-5, with D tentatively TRBD1 (5 bases). The germline V and J ends were trimmed by 3 bases and 5 bases, with 8 bases remaining between them. This CDR3 contains 13 residues. CDR1 and CDR2 from the germline V gene are LNHDA and SQIVND (reference sequence). Using reference TRBV19 and TRBJ1-5 for the parts outside the CDR3, the full variable domain is DGGITQSPKYLFRKEGQNVTLSCEQNLNHDAMYWYRQDPGQGLRLIYYSQIVNDFQKGDIAEGYSVSREKKESFPLTVTSAQKNPTAFYLCASSMRGDQPQHFGDGTRLSIL.

The genes are TRBV9 and TRBJ1-6, with 8 bases identical to TRBD1. V shed 4 bases and J 4 bases; nucleotides not matched to a gene: 4. CDR1 SGDLS and CDR2 YYNGEE come from the germline V gene. The CDR3 sequence is 15 residues long. CDR3 nucleotides: TGTGCCAGCAGCCTTGGACAGGGATATAATTCACCCCTCCACTTT. Translating gives CASSLGQGYNSPLHF.

This chain links TRBV6-4 with TRBJ1-5; a possible D gene is TRBD1 (5 bases). V lost 8 bases to trimming and J lost 3 bases, with 17 bases between them. In germline, CDR1 is MRHNA, CDR2 SNTAGT. The CDR3 is 15 amino acids. The CDR3 reads CASYITTEYNQPQHF. The CDR3 region has the DNA TGTGCCAGCTACATTACGACAGAGTACAATCAGCCCCAGCATTTT.

This chain connects TRBV4-3 to TRBJ2-5; D possibly corresponds to TRBD2 (5 bases). Matching the DNA end better, TRBJ2-7 makes the J call doubtful. This CDR3 contains 16 residues. From germline, CDR1 is LGHNA and CDR2 YSLEER. The DNA of the CDR3 is TGCGCCAGCAGCCAAGGCCGGGGAGATAGCTACTACGAGCAGTACTTC. This encodes CASSQGRGDSYYEQYF.

The rearrangement joins TRBV10-3 to TRBJ2-2; maybe TRBD1 (5 bases). Trimming cost V 0 bases and J 2 bases, with 13 bases left between them. The CDR3 length is 17 residues. The germline V gene encodes CDR1 ENHRY and CDR2 SYGVKD. DNA for the CDR3: TGTGCCATCAGTGAGTCGACGCGCCAGGGTAACACCGGGGAGCTGTTTTTT. It yields the protein CAISESTRQGNTGELFF.

The CDR3 reads CASNGGRGLYTDTQYF. Here the CDR3 DNA reads TGTGCCAGCAATGGGGGCCGCGGTCTATACACAGATACGCAGTATTTT. The rearrangement links TRBV6-6 to TRBJ2-3; TRBD1 is a possible D gene (6 bases). Trimming removed 7 bases from V and 2 bases from J, with 19 bases in between. Germline CDR1 is MNHNY and CDR2 is SVGAGI (reference sequence). The CDR3 covers 16 residues.

This chain connects TRBV28 to TRBJ2-4; TRBD2 agrees at 12 bases. V lost 6 bases, J lost 7 bases, and 7 bases stayed unmatched. From germline, CDR1 is MDHEN and CDR2 SYDVKM. The CDR3 extends over 15 amino acids. The CDR3 region has the DNA TGTGCCAGCAGACCCGGACTAGCGGGGATTAACATTCAGTACTTC. Translated: CASRPGLAGINIQYF.